Below, 3 T cell receptor beta chains from the same sample are listed, as sequenced in a study of blood T cell repertoires in COVID-19. Assay used: immunoSEQ multiplex PCR; TCRdb lists only in-frame clones, some missing. The sample yields about 300,000 clones, 87% seen once. Source material: PBMCs or T cells enriched from blood (not recorded which). The receptor source for this set is a woman aged 30 to 39 who had recovered from COVID-19.

The rearrangement uses TRBV11-2 and TRBJ2-7; D is possibly TRBD2 (6 bases). V was shortened by 4 bases and J by 6 bases, with 19 bases between the two germline ends. CDR1 is SGHAT, CDR2 FQNNGV, per germline. This CDR3 has 15 residues. CDR3 loop: CASSSAGLDSGEQYF. As DNA, the CDR3 is TGTGCCAGCAGCTCCGCGGGACTGGACTCGGGCGAGCAGTACTTC. Complete variable domain (other parts from reference TRBV11-2 and TRBJ2-7): EAGVAQSPRYKIIEKRQSVAFWCNPISGHATLYWYQQILGQGPKLLIQFQNNGVVDDSQLPKDRFSAERLKGVDSTLKIQPAKLEDSAVYLCASSSAGLDSGEQYFGPGTRLTVT.

The chain has TRBV7-9 and TRBJ1-5; weak D call: TRBD1 (6 bases). V was cut by 1 base and J by 2 bases, with 18 bases left in between. There are 18 residues in the CDR3. Germline CDR1 reads SEHNR; CDR2 reads FQNEAQ (reference sequence). Here the CDR3 reads CASSLEMTGTYGNQPQHF. The CDR3 nucleotides are TGTGCCAGCAGCTTAGAAATGACCGGGACATATGGCAATCAGCCCCAGCATTTT.

The chain links TRBV15 to TRBJ1-5, with 8 bases aligning to TRBD1. CDR1 is LNHNV, CDR2 YYDKDF, per germline (reference sequence). V lost 3 bases to trimming and J lost 7 bases; unmatched junction nucleotides: 2. The CDR3 covers 13 residues. The CDR3 DNA reads as TGTGCCACCAGCAGGGACAGGGAGCAGCCCCAGCATTTT. Translated: CATSRDREQPQHF. Looking up the rest from reference TRBV15 and TRBJ1-5 gives the full variable domain: DAMVIQNPRYQVTQFGKPVTLSCSQTLNHNVMYWYQQKSSQAPKLLFHYYDKDFNNEADTPDNFQSRRPNTSFCFLDIRSPGLGDTAMYLCATSRDREQPQHFGDGTRLSIL.